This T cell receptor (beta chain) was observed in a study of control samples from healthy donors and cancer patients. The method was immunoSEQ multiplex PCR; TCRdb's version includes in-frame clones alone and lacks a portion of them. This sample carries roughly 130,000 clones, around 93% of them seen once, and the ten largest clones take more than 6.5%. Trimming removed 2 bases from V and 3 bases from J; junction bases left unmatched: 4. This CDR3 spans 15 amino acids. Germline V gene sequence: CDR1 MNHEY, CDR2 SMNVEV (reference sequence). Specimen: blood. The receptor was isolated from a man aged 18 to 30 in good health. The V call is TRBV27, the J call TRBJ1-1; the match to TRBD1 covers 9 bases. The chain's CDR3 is CASSLPGQGHTEAFF. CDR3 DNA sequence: TGTGCCAGCAGTTTACCGGGACAGGGCCACACTGAAGCTTTCTTT.